Given below is one T cell receptor beta chain in context. This record belongs to a study of blood T cell repertoires in COVID-19. Study as a whole: T cells, B-cell-depleted T cells, or PBMCs supplied cDNA or gDNA.

CDR1 and CDR2 (germline): SEHNR, FQNEAQ (reference sequence). V lost 5 bases, J lost 4 bases, and 8 bases lay in between. The CDR3 spans 12 residues. Generated by immunoSEQ multiplex PCR, the TCRdb table keeps only in-frame clones and is missing some. The top ten clones hold approximately 15% of a sample with about 64,000 clones, 80% to 90% of them seen once. This chain joins TRBV7-9 and TRBJ1-2; no definite D call. This sequence originates from an elderly man with acute or convalescent COVID-19. Sequencing used peripheral blood. The CDR3 sequence is CASSPNFYGYTF. The CDR3 nucleotides read TGTGCCAGCAGCCCGAACTTCTATGGCTACACCTTC.